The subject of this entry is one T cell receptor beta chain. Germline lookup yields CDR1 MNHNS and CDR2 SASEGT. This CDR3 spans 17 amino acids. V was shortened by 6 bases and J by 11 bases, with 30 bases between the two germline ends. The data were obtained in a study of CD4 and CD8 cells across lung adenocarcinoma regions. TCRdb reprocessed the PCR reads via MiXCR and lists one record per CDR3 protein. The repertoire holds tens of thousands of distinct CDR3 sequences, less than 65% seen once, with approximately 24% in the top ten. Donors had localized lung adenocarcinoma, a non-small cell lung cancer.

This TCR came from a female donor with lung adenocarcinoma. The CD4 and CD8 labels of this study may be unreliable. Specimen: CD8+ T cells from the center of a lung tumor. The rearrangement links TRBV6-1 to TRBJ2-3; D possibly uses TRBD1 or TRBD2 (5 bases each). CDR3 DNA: TGTGCCAGCAGCCCCAAAGGGACGGCTGGGAGAACAGAGGAGCAGTATTTT. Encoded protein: CASSPKGTAGRTEEQYF.